The 2 T cell receptor beta chains reported below all come from one sample, sequenced in a study of quantifying T cell responses using KT2 cells listed by TCRdb under 2017. Context from the whole study: RNA was DNase-treated and reverse transcribed with TCR alpha and beta constant-region primers, mostly using SuperScript III.

Libraries were prepared through UMI-ligation and nested PCR. The listed sequencing device is Illumina MiSeq. T4 RNA ligase 1 was used to ligate a single-stranded oligonucleotide containing the Illumina SP2 sequence and a UMI to the 3' end of the cDNA. PCR1 consisted of 4 cycles (98 degrees C 15 s, 69 degrees C 30 s, 72 degrees C 40 s), and for the beta primer an equimolar mix of RC1.1 and RC1.2 was used to cover TRBC1 and TRBC2. TCRdb applied fastp at Q25 and MiXCR to the public reads, then kept only in-frame beta chains. Duplicate CDR3 protein sequences are folded into a single record with the most common DNA and genes. The sample table shows 52,000 or so distinct CDR3 sequences, and 9% to 15% are seen once. Around a tenth of the sample lies in the top ten. Input material: PBMCs spiked with cells of the T cell clone KT2. These receptor sequences come from a human donor.

The chain uses TRBV12-3 or TRBV12-4 and TRBJ2-1; TRBD2 matches 7 bases. This CDR3 region has 13 residues. After removal of 8 bases from V and 4 bases from J, the junction contained 5 bases not matched to a gene. This chain's CDR3 is CASCAGVYNEQFF. CDR3 nucleotide sequence: TGTGCCAGCTGCGCGGGGGTTTACAATGAGCAGTTCTTC.

This clonotype was detected only a few times. The chain has TRBV6-1 and TRBJ2-1; D might be TRBD1 (6 bases). Germline loops: CDR1 MNHNS, CDR2 SASEGT. The V and J ends lost 8 bases and 4 bases respectively, with 6 bases between them. The CDR3 extends over 11 amino acids. CDR3 DNA sequence: TGTGCCAGCGACAGGTACAATGAGCAGTTCTTC. Protein sequence: CASDRYNEQFF.